The rows below give T cell receptor beta chains drawn from one sample of a study of blood T cell repertoires in COVID-19. Clones were sequenced by immunoSEQ multiplex PCR, and TCRdb holds only the in-frame ones, with some missing. The top ten clones hold approximately 2.9% of a sample with 300,000 or so clones, under 90% of them seen once. The specimen sequenced was PBMCs or T cells enriched from blood (not recorded which). The receptors shown here come from a woman between 50 and 59 years old who had been exposed to COVID-19. The CDR3 runs from the conserved cysteine through the conserved F or W. A D gene is named only where the DNA matches it firmly. Clone size is stated in some rows and not others, as once, few, many or a class when expanded.

clone size	V gene	D gene	J gene	CDR3 DNA	CDR3 protein
NA	TRBV29-1	TRBD2	TRBJ2-1	TGCAGCGCCAAGACTAGCGGGAATGAGCAGTTCTTC	CSAKTSGNEQFF
once	TRBV3-1/TRBV3-2	TRBD2	TRBJ2-7	TGTGCCAGCAGCCAAGGGGAGGGGATCTCCGAGCAGTACTTC	CASSQGEGISEQYF
NA	TRBV18	NA	TRBJ2-3	TGTGCCAGCTCACCAGACAGTCCGGATACGCAGTATTTT	CASSPDSPDTQYF
NA	TRBV29-1	TRBD1	TRBJ1-1	TGCAGCGGGAACAGGGGGATGAACACTGAAGCTTTCTTT	CSGNRGMNTEAFF
NA	TRBV29-1	NA	TRBJ1-3	TGCAGCGTCCACGAGGGATCTGGAAACACCATATATTTT	CSVHEGSGNTIYF
NA	TRBV2	NA	TRBJ2-3	TGTGCCCCCCGGGGGTTGACAGATACGCAGTATTTT	CAPRGLTDTQYF
NA	TRBV7-2	TRBD1	TRBJ2-7	TGTGCCAGCAGCTTAGGAGGCTACGGGGACAGCTACGAGCAGTACTTC	CASSLGGYGDSYEQYF
NA	TRBV2	NA	TRBJ2-5	TGTGCCAGCAGAGAGGTAAACGAAGAGACCCAGTACTTC	CASREVNEETQYF
NA	TRBV19	TRBD1	TRBJ1-6	TGTGCCAGTGGGGACAGGGTTAATTCACCCCTCCACTTT	CASGDRVNSPLHF
NA	TRBV6-4	NA	TRBJ2-5	TGTGCCAGCAGTGAGGCCGTGGAAGAGACCCAGTACTTC	CASSEAVEETQYF
NA	TRBV5-1	NA	TRBJ1-2	TGCGCCAGCAGAGATGGCCAGGGGAACTATGGCTACACCTTC	CASRDGQGNYGYTF
NA	TRBV7-2	NA	TRBJ2-7	TGTGCCAGCAGCTTCTTCCCGGACAGCGCCTGGCCCTACGAGCAGTACTTC	CASSFFPDSAWPYEQYF
once	TRBV19	NA	TRBJ2-5	TGTGCCAGTAGCCAGGGGACCTTGGTAACAGAGACCCAGTACTTC	CASSQGTLVTETQYF
NA	TRBV3-1/TRBV3-2	TRBD1	TRBJ1-2	TGTGCCAGCAGCAATACAGGGGCTATTTTGCGTGGCTACACCTTC	CASSNTGAILRGYTF
NA	TRBV11-3	NA	TRBJ2-7	TGTGCCAGCAGCTTAGACTTCAGCTACGAGCAGTACTTC	CASSLDFSYEQYF
NA	TRBV10-3	NA	TRBJ2-1	TGTGCCATCAAATCGGGGAGCTCCTACAATGAGCAGTTCTTC	CAIKSGSSYNEQFF
NA	TRBV9	TRBD1	TRBJ2-2	TGTGCCAGCAGCGCCACGGGACAGGGGGTCTCCGGGGAGCTGTTTTTT	CASSATGQGVSGELFF
NA	TRBV6-5	NA	TRBJ1-5	TGTGCCAGCAGTTACGGTGGACAGTCCAATCAGCCCCAGCATTTT	CASSYGGQSNQPQHF
NA	TRBV24-1	NA	TRBJ2-2	TGTGCCACCAGTGATTTCACCCAAGCCGTGAACACCGGGGAGCTGTTTTTT	CATSDFTQAVNTGELFF
NA	TRBV5-1	TRBD2	TRBJ2-5	TGCGCCAGCAAAACTAGCGGGGGGGCCCGAGAGACCCAGTACTTC	CASKTSGGARETQYF
once	TRBV19	NA	TRBJ2-7	TGTGCCAGTAAGGTAGGGGATAGGGTCTCCTACGAGCAGTACTTC	CASKVGDRVSYEQYF
NA	TRBV27	NA	TRBJ1-6	TGTGCCAGCAGCGGGGACTTTTATAATTCACCCCTCCACTTT	CASSGDFYNSPLHF
NA	TRBV27	NA	TRBJ1-6	TGTGCCAGCAGTTTCGCGTGGAGTTCACCCCTCCACTTT	CASSFAWSSPLHF
NA	TRBV18	TRBD2	TRBJ2-5	TGTGCCAGCTCACTAGCGGGGTCGGAGACCCAGTACTTC	CASSLAGSETQYF
NA	TRBV18	TRBD1	TRBJ1-1	TGTGCCAGCTCCAGGACAGGTCAGAACACTGAAGCTTTCTTT	CASSRTGQNTEAFF
NA	TRBV28	TRBD1	TRBJ1-5	TGTGCCAGCGTCCGGGACAGCGTGGGCAATCAGCCCCAGCATTTT	CASVRDSVGNQPQHF
NA	TRBV5-1	NA	TRBJ1-2	TGCGCCAGCAGCAACACGGGGTTTGGGGTCTATGGCTACACCTTC	CASSNTGFGVYGYTF
NA	TRBV2	NA	TRBJ1-2	TGTGCCAGCAGGGCCTCTGGCTACACCTTC	CASRASGYTF
once	TRBV30	NA	TRBJ1-2	TGTGCCTGGAGTGTCGGAGGTGGCTACACCTTC	CAWSVGGGYTF
NA	TRBV7-9	NA	TRBJ1-1	TGTGCCAGCAGATCGCTGGGGGCGTTTAACACTGAAGCTTTCTTT	CASRSLGAFNTEAFF
NA	TRBV19	TRBD1	TRBJ1-1	TGTGCCAGTAGCGTTACAGGGGGCGGTGAAGCTTTCTTT	CASSVTGGGEAFF
NA	TRBV2	TRBD1	TRBJ2-7	TGTGCCAGCAGTTGGGACAGGGGGGTCGAGCAGTACTTC	CASSWDRGVEQYF
NA	TRBV24-1	NA	TRBJ2-2	TGTGCCACCAGTGACCTTCTGGGGTCAGGGTCCACCGGGGAGCTGTTTTTT	CATSDLLGSGSTGELFF
once	TRBV7-2	NA	TRBJ2-5	TGTGCCAGCACAAGGGGGGGGGTCCAAGAGACCCAGTACTTC	CASTRGGVQETQYF
few	TRBV3-1/TRBV3-2	TRBD1	TRBJ1-2	TGTGCCAGCAGCCAAGCAGGGGGTACCTATGGCTACACCTTC	CASSQAGGTYGYTF
NA	TRBV28	TRBD1	TRBJ2-1	TGTGCCAGCAGTCCATGGGACAGTTCCTACAATGAGCAGTTCTTC	CASSPWDSSYNEQFF
NA	TRBV28	TRBD1	TRBJ2-1	TGTGCCAGCAGTTTAGGGGTCCGGGACAGCTCCTACAATGAGCAGTTCTTC	CASSLGVRDSSYNEQFF
once	TRBV5-1	NA	TRBJ2-1	TGCGCCAGCAGCCCTGGGCCGAGCTCCTACAATGAGCAGTTCTTC	CASSPGPSSYNEQFF
NA	TRBV5-5	TRBD1	TRBJ2-7	TGTGCCAGCAGCATGGGACAGGGTCACGAGCAGTACTTC	CASSMGQGHEQYF
NA	TRBV19	NA	TRBJ1-4	TGTGCCAGTAGTATAGGCGGGGCAACTAATGAAAAACTGTTTTTT	CASSIGGATNEKLFF